This T cell receptor beta chain emerged from a study of cytomegalovirus exposure and HLA in healthy donors (dated by TCRdb to about 2017). Looking at the study overall: According to a later analysis, one platform produced both the 120 validation repertoires and the roughly 660 repertoires of the first cohort. The study aimed to test whether signatures of past pathogen exposure could be identified by cataloging public T cell receptors. A separate validation cohort of some 130 different subjects was used in addition to the roughly 720-subject first cohort. High-throughput TCR immunosequencing, statistical association of individual TCRs with disease status, and machine learning were combined to predict cytomegalovirus infection status. Results the study describes overall, beyond this receptor: It was suggested by the authors that the approach could potentially be generalized to other disease states and immunological phenotypes. Of the cluster scores, approximately 94% were above 0 in a later analysis, which found that TCRs clustered in the first cohort also tended to co-occur in the approximately 120 validation repertoires. While some public TCRs were present in many individuals, most TCR sequences turned up only very rarely across donors. The classifier was reported to diagnose cytomegalovirus status with high specificity and sensitivity in both the original cohort and the validation cohort. All 120 or so repertoires were used to score co-occurrence in the validation cohort in a later analysis, because that analysis had no HLA typing for the cohort. A few of the identified cytomegalovirus-associated TCR beta chains were confirmed in vitro to be specific for cytomegalovirus antigens. The study listed 164 TCR beta chains as associated with cytomegalovirus.

The donors were included in the validation cohort of some 120 subjects, a group kept apart from the roughly 670-subject first cohort. The library relied on the immunoSEQ multiplex PCR assay. In the authors' own workflow: A statistical classification framework was built to diagnose cytomegalovirus status from the catalog of TCR beta chain sequences. TCRdb mirrors the immuneACCESS table, restricted to in-frame sequences. Some clones are absent from its copies; in checked studies, under half trace to an unresolved V gene, and the reason for the others is unknown. Clone size and V and J calls were adopted from that table, with D and trimming inferred from the DNA. Here the sample has more than 300,000 clones; 86% occur a single time. The top ten clones comprise under 0.85% of the sample. According to the germline V gene, CDR1 reads MNHEY and CDR2 reads SVGAGI. CDR3 length: 13 amino acids, cysteine to phenylalanine. Only CDR3 DNA remains: 39 bases, in frame from the first base. The trim is 0 bases for V and 12 bases for J, with a gap of 12 bases between the germline ends.

On this clone itself: What antigen it recognizes has not been identified. No base-level quality is on record; no much larger clone is a single base apart.

The sample taken for sequencing was PBMCs. The TCR was taken from a young woman in good health and CMV-seronegative. The receptor chain draws on TRBV6-5 and TRBJ2-1, with a weak D call of TRBD2 (6 bases match). The DNA is as follows: TGTGCCAGCAGTTACTCGCTGCGAGCGGGGCAGTTCTTC. It specifies CASSYSLRAGQFF.